The 21 T cell receptor beta chains given below trace back to one sample, sequenced in a study of cytomegalovirus exposure and HLA in healthy donors (dated by TCRdb to the late 2010s). To prepare the library, the immunoSEQ multiplex PCR assay was applied. For the multiplex PCR, a mixture combining 60 forward primers for TCR Vbeta segments and 13 reverse primers for TCR Jbeta segments was used. TCRdb carries this immuneACCESS record with in-frame sequences only. Its versions omit some clonotypes, under half of them owing to an unresolved V gene in the studies checked, with the rest unexplained. The sample has 150,000 to 200,000 clones on record, around 76% of them singletons. More than 1.5% of the sample is taken by the ten largest. Sequencing was performed on PBMCs. The receptors originated from a man aged 35-49 years in good health and CMV-seronegative.

The chain employs TRBV29-1 and TRBJ2-5, with D tentatively TRBD2 (6 bases). V dropped 4 bases and J dropped 1 base, with 13 bases sitting between them. The CDR3 runs 14 residues. Germline V gene sequence: CDR1 SQVTM, CDR2 ANQGSEA. The CDR3 protein is CSVGFGRGQETQYF. DNA for the CDR3: TGCAGCGTTGGGTTCGGGCGGGGCCAAGAGACCCAGTACTTC.

The rearrangement links TRBV7-9 to TRBJ2-3; 7 nucleotides align to TRBD1. Germline CDR1 reads SEHNR; CDR2 reads FQNEAQ (reference sequence). This CDR3 region has 15 residues. Unmatched junction bases numbered 6, after V lost 2 bases and J lost 4 bases. The DNA of the CDR3 is TGTGCCAGCAGCTTATACAGGGGAGAGGCAGATACGCAGTATTTT. As protein: CASSLYRGEADTQYF.

This clone was seen once. The chain is built from TRBV5-1 and TRBJ1-2; the match to TRBD1 covers 9 bases. The CDR3 is made up of 17 amino acids. Looked up from germline, CDR1 is SGHRS and CDR2 is YFSETQ. Trimming took 0 bases from V and 5 from J; bases not matched to a gene: 11. Here the CDR3 DNA reads TGCGCCAGCAGCTTGGGAAGTTTGACAGGGGGTGGTTATGGCTACACCTTC. Translating gives CASSLGSLTGGGYGYTF.

J is TRBJ2-3 and V is TRBV7-8, with a weak D call TRBD2 (6 bases). CDR1 is SGHVS and CDR2 is FQNEAQ in the germline V gene. The CDR3 covers 14 residues. V was clipped by 6 bases and J by 2 bases, with 12 bases between them. CDR3 residues: CASRVGLSTDTQYF. The CDR3 DNA reads as TGTGCCAGCAGGGTAGGACTATCCACAGATACGCAGTATTTT.

The chain is built from TRBV28 and TRBJ2-7; tentatively, D is TRBD1 (6 bases). V lost 6 bases to trimming and J lost 2 bases, with 20 bases between them. Germline-derived CDR1 and CDR2 are MDHEN and SYDVKM. The CDR3 length is 16 residues. CDR3 coding DNA: TGTGCCAGCAGCAGAGATGGAACGGGACAAACCTACGAGCAGTACTTC. This translates into CASSRDGTGQTYEQYF.

Written as DNA, the CDR3 is TGTGCCTGGAGTGGGTTGGGGGCAGGGGGCAATCAGCCCCAGCATTTT. It encodes CAWSGLGAGGNQPQHF. The chain uses TRBV30 and TRBJ1-5; D perhaps matches TRBD1 (6 bases). The V end was cut by 1 base, the J end by 2 bases, with 15 bases between. Germline values: CDR1 GTSNPN, CDR2 SVGIG (reference sequence). This CDR3 has 16 amino acids.

V gene TRBV27 combines with J gene TRBJ1-2; 8 bases line up with TRBD1. This CDR3 has 14 residues. CDR1 MNHEY and CDR2 SMNVEV come from the germline V gene (reference sequence). The V segment lost 8 bases and the J segment 7 bases; nucleotides outside the gene matches: 12. In nucleotides, the CDR3 is TGTGCCAGCCTTGACGGACAGGGTGGAGGTGGCTACACCTTC. Residues: CASLDGQGGGGYTF.

The gene calls are TRBV2 and TRBJ2-7; tentative D call: TRBD1 (5 bases). The CDR3 spans 13 residues. The V end was cut by 6 bases, the J end by 0 bases, with 9 bases between. The germline V gene encodes CDR1 SNHLY and CDR2 FYNNEI. The CDR3 DNA reads as TGTGCCAGCAGCACAGGAACCTCCTACGAGCAGTACTTC. The encoded protein is CASSTGTSYEQYF.

The gene calls are TRBV30 and TRBJ1-1; 7 bases are a match to TRBD1. This CDR3 contains 13 residues. The ends lost 5 bases at V and 2 bases at J; junction bases unmatched: 5. CDR1 GTSNPN and CDR2 SVGIG come from the germline V gene (reference sequence). In DNA form, the CDR3 reads TGTGCCTGGGGGACAGTGGTAAACACTGAAGCTTTCTTT. This gives the protein CAWGTVVNTEAFF.

On this clone: This specimen includes other DNA sequences encoding the same CDR3. The rearrangement uses TRBV5-1 and TRBJ2-3; D not certain. Germline V lookup: CDR1 SGHRS, CDR2 YFSETQ. V lost 3 bases and J 2 bases, leaving 4 bases between the germline ends. The CDR3 length is 12 residues. CDR3 sequence: CASSSSTDTQYF. CDR3 DNA: TGCGCCAGCAGCTCATCCACAGATACGCAGTATTTT. The variable domain in full, completed from reference TRBV5-1 and TRBJ2-3, reads KAGVTQTPRYLIKTRGQQVTLSCSPISGHRSVSWYQQTPGQGLQFLFEYFSETQRNKGNFPGRFSGRQFSNSRSEMNVSTLELGDSALYLCASSSSTDTQYFGPGTRLTVL.

The V and J genes are TRBV5-5 and TRBJ2-7; 10 bases are shared with TRBD2. In germline, CDR1 is SGHKS, CDR2 YYEKEE (reference sequence). V was clipped by 4 bases and J by 0 bases; unmatched bases: 7. The CDR3 covers 16 residues. This CDR3 is CASSPLLAGYSYEQYF. CDR3 in DNA: TGTGCCAGCAGCCCGTTACTAGCGGGGTACTCCTACGAGCAGTACTTC. The full variable domain, its missing parts supplied by reference TRBV5-5 and TRBJ2-7, is DAGVTQSPTHLIKTRGQQVTLRCSPISGHKSVSWYQQVLGQGPQFIFQYYEKEERGRGNFPDRFSARQFPNYSSELNVNALLLGDSALYLCASSPLLAGYSYEQYFGPGTRLTVT.

The chain joins TRBV4-3 to TRBJ1-2; D not resolved. Per germline, CDR1 LGHNA and CDR2 YSLEER. This CDR3 contains 14 residues. V was shortened by 1 base and J by 8 bases, with 14 bases between the two germline ends. The CDR3 coding sequence is TGCGCCAGCAGCCAAGTTCGCAATTCGGGAGGCTACACCTTC. Protein: CASSQVRNSGGYTF.

The genes are TRBV9 and TRBJ2-5; D perhaps matches TRBD2 (6 bases). Trimming shortened V by 0 bases and J by 1 base, and 13 bases separated the two germline ends. Germline CDR1 and CDR2: SGDLS and YYNGEE. There are 16 residues in the CDR3. The CDR3 region is CASSVVFGSSQETQYF. DNA of the CDR3: TGTGCCAGCAGCGTAGTGTTCGGGAGCTCCCAAGAGACCCAGTACTTC.

The chain links TRBV4-3 to TRBJ2-3; D perhaps matches TRBD2 (7 bases). Germline V gives CDR1 LGHNA, CDR2 YSLEER. Trimming stripped 0 bases from V and 4 bases from J, with 11 bases between. The CDR3 covers 15 residues. The CDR3 DNA follows: TGCGCCAGCAGCCAAGAGGGGGGGGGCGCAGATACGCAGTATTTT. This translates into CASSQEGGGADTQYF.

This clone was seen only a few times. This chain uses TRBV11-2 with TRBJ2-1; D gene unclear. Per germline, CDR1 SGHAT and CDR2 FQNNGV. V gave up 2 bases and J gave up 6 bases, with 5 bases separating them. CDR3 length: 12 residues. As DNA, the CDR3 is TGTGCCAGCAGCTTAACGCGCAATGAGCAGTTCTTC. It specifies CASSLTRNEQFF.

The V gene is TRBV7-2, the J gene TRBJ1-3; D is perhaps TRBD1 (6 bases). Germline V gives CDR1 SGHTA, CDR2 FQGNSA. The V and J ends lost 4 bases and 0 bases respectively, with 7 bases between them. The CDR3 covers 14 residues. The CDR3 region has the DNA TGTGCCAGCAGCTCGGACAGCTCTGGAAACACCATATATTTT. Translated: CASSSDSSGNTIYF. Together with reference TRBV7-2 and TRBJ1-3, the CDR3 gives the full variable domain: GAGVSQSPSNKVTEKGKDVELRCDPISGHTALYWYRQSLGQGLEFLIYFQGNSAPDKSGLPSDRFSAERTGGSVSTLTIQRTQQEDSAVYLCASSSDSSGNTIYFGEGSWLTVV.

V usage is TRBV28 and J usage is TRBJ2-2; D might be TRBD2 (7 bases). The CDR3 totals 18 residues. Germline-derived CDR1 and CDR2 are MDHEN and SYDVKM. Trimming left V 5 bases short and J 7 bases short, with 26 bases between. Here the CDR3 reads CASSIGADRGARNGELFF. The DNA for the CDR3 is TGTGCCAGCAGTATAGGAGCGGATCGGGGGGCGAGGAACGGGGAGCTGTTTTTT.

The gene calls are TRBV4-3 and TRBJ1-4; D is undetermined. The CDR3 totals 15 residues. Deletions cut 3 bases from V and 0 bases from J, with 8 bases between. Germline CDR1 LGHNA, CDR2 YSLEER. The CDR3 region has the DNA TGCGCCAGCAGCCATGGAGGGACAACTAATGAAAAACTGTTTTTT. Its protein is CASSHGGTTNEKLFF.

The chain links TRBV19 to TRBJ1-2, with D possibly being TRBD1 (6 bases). CDR3 length: 15 residues. The ends were cut back, 6 bases at V and 6 bases at J, with 20 bases in the middle. From germline, CDR1 is LNHDA and CDR2 SQIVND (reference sequence). CDR3 in amino acids: CASREQGNPRDGYTF. CDR3 coding DNA: TGTGCCAGTAGGGAACAGGGCAACCCGAGGGATGGCTACACCTTC.

CDR3 in DNA: TGTGCCAGCAGTCCGCGACAGGGGCCCTACAATGAGCAGTTCTTC. It yields the protein CASSPRQGPYNEQFF. This chain links TRBV28 with TRBJ2-1; 8 bases are shared with TRBD1. The CDR3 is made up of 15 amino acids. In germline, CDR1 is MDHEN, CDR2 SYDVKM. V lost 5 bases, J lost 2 bases, and 5 bases stayed unmatched.

V usage is TRBV10-3 and J usage is TRBJ2-2; D not resolved. The CDR3 length is 20 residues. Germline CDR1 is ENHRY and CDR2 is SYGVKD. Trimming shortened V by 4 bases and J by 0 bases, and 24 bases separated the two germline ends. CDR3 nucleotide sequence: TGTGCCATCAGTGGGAATTTTTTTATACAGCAAAACGCGAACACCGGGGAGCTGTTTTTT. It codes for CAISGNFFIQQNANTGELFF.